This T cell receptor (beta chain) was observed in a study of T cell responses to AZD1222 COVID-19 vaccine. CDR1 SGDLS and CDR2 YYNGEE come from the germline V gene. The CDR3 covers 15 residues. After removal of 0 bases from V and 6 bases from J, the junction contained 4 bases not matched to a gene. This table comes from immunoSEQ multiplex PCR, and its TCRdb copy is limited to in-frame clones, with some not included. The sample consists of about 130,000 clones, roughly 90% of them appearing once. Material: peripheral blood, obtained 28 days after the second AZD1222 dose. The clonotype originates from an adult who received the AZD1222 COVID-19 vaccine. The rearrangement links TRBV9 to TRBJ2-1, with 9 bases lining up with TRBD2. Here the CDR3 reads CASSVVLAGTNEQFF. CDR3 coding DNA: TGTGCCAGCAGCGTAGTCCTAGCGGGGACCAATGAGCAGTTCTTC.